Presented here are 30 T cell receptor beta chains from one specimen sequenced in a study of cytomegalovirus exposure and HLA in healthy donors. A multiplex PCR was run with 60 Vbeta primers and 13 Jbeta primers. The protocol was immunoSEQ multiplex PCR, while the TCRdb copy is restricted to in-frame clones and leaves out a portion. The sample has over 150,000 clones, roughly 80% seen once. The sequencing sample was made of PBMCs. Every receptor here comes from a male donor in good health and CMV-seronegative.

The chain joins TRBV15 to TRBJ2-3, with 11 nucleotides matching TRBD1. The ends lost 1 base at V and 6 bases at J; junction bases unmatched: 9. In germline, CDR1 is LNHNV, CDR2 YYDKDF (reference sequence). The CDR3 contains 17 residues. CDR3 sequence: CATSRGWTGGASDTQYF. The CDR3 DNA sequence: TGTGCCACCAGCAGAGGCTGGACAGGGGGCGCCTCGGATACGCAGTATTTT.

The chain combines TRBV7-2 with TRBJ2-5, with TRBD1 identical over 7 bases. The junction had 1 base not matched to a gene; V was cut back by 1 base and J by 2 bases. Germline V gives CDR1 SGHTA, CDR2 FQGNSA. The CDR3 has 14 residues. The CDR3 bases are TGTGCCAGCAGCTTAGTCAGGGGGCAAGAGACCCAGTACTTC. Translated, it gives CASSLVRGQETQYF.

The chain has TRBV30 and TRBJ2-5, with a weak D call TRBD1 (5 bases). Between the trimmed V and J ends, which lost 2 bases and 7 bases, there was a span of 8 bases. Germline V gives CDR1 GTSNPN, CDR2 SVGIG (reference sequence). The CDR3 has 11 amino acids. CDR3 amino acids: CAWSFRGTQYF. CDR3 DNA sequence: TGTGCCTGGAGTTTTAGGGGGACCCAGTACTTC.

This clone was detected only a few times. The chain is built from TRBV7-2 and TRBJ2-7, with 11 positions matching TRBD2. The CDR3 is 15 amino acids. The germline gives CDR1 SGHTA, CDR2 FQGNSA. With 2 bases clipped from V and 7 bases from J, the junction kept 7 bases outside the gene matches. The CDR3 DNA reads as TGTGCCAGCAGCTTAATGGTAGCGGGAGGGAGGGAGCAGTACTTC. Its translation is CASSLMVAGGREQYF.

The CDR3 sequence is CASSGRGLRGNEQFF. The CDR3, as DNA: TGTGCCAGCAGCGGAAGGGGGCTAAGAGGTAATGAGCAGTTCTTC. This rearrangement joins TRBV9 to TRBJ2-1; 7 bases agree with TRBD1. With 3 bases clipped from V and 7 bases from J, the junction kept 10 bases outside the gene matches. CDR1 SGDLS and CDR2 YYNGEE come from the germline V gene. CDR3 length: 15 residues.

In this sample, this clone turned up once. V is TRBV7-2 and J is TRBJ2-1; no clear D gene. With 5 bases removed from V and 7 bases from J, the gap between germline ends came to 15 bases. This CDR3 is 14 amino acids long. Looked up from germline, CDR1 is SGHTA and CDR2 is FQGNSA. The CDR3, as DNA: TGTGCCAGCAGCCGACTTGGGTCGAATAATGAGCAGTTCTTC. This sequence encodes CASSRLGSNNEQFF.

V usage is TRBV7-2 and J usage is TRBJ1-1, with no clear D. This CDR3 has 14 amino acids. From germline, CDR1 is SGHTA and CDR2 FQGNSA. V was cut by 0 bases and J by 4 bases, with 9 bases left in between. CDR3 sequence (DNA): TGTGCCAGCAGCTTAGCGGCAGGTTTCACTGAAGCTTTCTTT. This encodes CASSLAAGFTEAFF.

V gene TRBV6-5 combines with J gene TRBJ1-2, with D possibly TRBD1 on 5 matching bases. Germline V gives CDR1 MNHEY, CDR2 SVGAGI. The CDR3 length is 15 residues. The V and J ends lost 3 bases and 4 bases respectively, with 15 bases between them. CDR3: CASSYSGGIAYGYTF. CDR3 nucleotide sequence: TGTGCCAGCAGTTATTCGGGGGGGATTGCCTATGGCTACACCTTC.

V usage is TRBV6-5 and J usage is TRBJ2-7, with TRBD1 matching over 10 bases. CDR3 length: 15 amino acids. With V trimmed by 2 bases and J by 5 bases, 6 bases remained unmatched. Germline CDR1 and CDR2: MNHEY and SVGAGI. The CDR3 loop reads CASSYAGTGVHEQYF. For the CDR3, the DNA is TGTGCCAGCAGTTACGCCGGGACAGGGGTTCACGAGCAGTACTTC.

This clone was counted a single time. This chain links TRBV7-9 with TRBJ1-2, with D uncertain. Germline V gene sequence: CDR1 SEHNR, CDR2 FQNEAQ (reference sequence). The CDR3 covers 14 residues. V was pared by 5 bases and J by 5 bases, with 15 bases between. CDR3 protein: CASSLRAGKYGYTF. The CDR3 DNA follows: TGTGCCAGCAGCCTCCGCGCAGGAAAGTATGGCTACACCTTC.

The V call is TRBV6-5, the J call TRBJ2-5, with TRBD1 matching over 8 bases. V dropped 4 bases and J dropped 1; count of bases not matched to a gene: 5. Germline lookup yields CDR1 MNHEY and CDR2 SVGAGI. The CDR3 spans 15 residues. The CDR3 spells CASSSIQGGQETQYF. The CDR3 coding sequence is TGTGCCAGCAGTTCCATACAGGGGGGCCAAGAGACCCAGTACTTC.

The genes are TRBV19 and TRBJ2-5; no clear D. The CDR3 consists of 13 residues. V was trimmed by 6 bases and J by 2 bases, leaving 10 bases between them. Germline values: CDR1 LNHDA, CDR2 SQIVND (reference sequence). The DNA of the CDR3 is TGTGCCAGTAGCAGAATGAATCAAGAGACCCAGTACTTC. Residues: CASSRMNQETQYF.

J is TRBJ2-5 and V is TRBV6-5; D not certain. V lost 3 bases and J lost 1, with 6 bases in between. CDR1 is MNHEY and CDR2 is SVGAGI in the germline V gene. This CDR3 is 13 amino acids long. As DNA, the CDR3 is TGTGCCAGCAGTTATTCCTTCCAAGAGACCCAGTACTTC. This sequence encodes CASSYSFQETQYF.

A few counts support this clone. The rearrangement joins TRBV10-3 to TRBJ2-2; D perhaps matches TRBD2 (6 bases). The CDR3 extends over 15 amino acids. Trimming shortened V by 7 bases and J by 1 base, and 13 bases separated the two germline ends. Germline assignment: CDR1 ENHRY and CDR2 SYGVKD. CDR3: CAITWTTMNTGELFF. The CDR3 coding sequence is TGTGCCATCACATGGACTACCATGAACACCGGGGAGCTGTTTTTT.

V gene TRBV30 combines with J gene TRBJ1-2; D remains unclear. The CDR3 runs to 15 residues. Trimming removed 0 bases at V and 1 base at J, with 12 bases between. CDR1 is GTSNPN, CDR2 SVGIG, per germline (reference sequence). CDR3 nucleotide sequence: TGTGCCTGGAGTGTAGAGGTACGGCTTAACTATGGCTACACCTTC. The encoded protein is CAWSVEVRLNYGYTF. The whole variable domain, filled in from reference TRBV30 and TRBJ1-2, reads SQTIHQWPATLVQPVGSPLSLECTVEGTSNPNLYWYRQAAGRGLQLLFYSVGIGQISSEVPQNLSASRPQDRQFILSSKKLLLSDSGFYLCAWSVEVRLNYGYTFGSGTRLTVV.

J is TRBJ2-3 and V is TRBV29-1, with 8 positions matching TRBD2. CDR3 length: 14 residues. V was pared by 4 bases and J by 6 bases, with 9 bases of the junction left unmatched. From germline, CDR1 is SQVTM and CDR2 ANQGSEA. CDR3 protein: CSVAGGDHWDTQYF. In DNA form, the CDR3 reads TGCAGCGTTGCCGGGGGGGACCACTGGGATACGCAGTATTTT.

This chain connects TRBV27 to TRBJ2-2; no reliable D call. Germline V CDR1 and CDR2: MNHEY, SMNVEV (reference sequence). The V and J ends lost 7 bases and 1 base respectively, with 7 bases between them. CDR3 length: 13 residues. CDR3 DNA sequence: TGTGCCAGCACCCCCATGAACACCGGGGAGCTGTTTTTT. This sequence encodes CASTPMNTGELFF.

The chain recombines TRBV29-1 with TRBJ2-7, with 8 bases fitting TRBD1. The length of the CDR3 is 14 residues. CDR1 SQVTM and CDR2 ANQGSEA come from the germline V gene. Trimming removed 6 bases from V and 2 bases from J; junction bases left unmatched: 9. CDR3 coding DNA: TGCAGCGTGTCTCTTGGACAGGGTGCCTACGAGCAGTACTTC. This gives the protein CSVSLGQGAYEQYF.

The genes are TRBV11-2 and TRBJ1-4; D may be TRBD1 (6 bases). The germline CDR1 and CDR2 sequences are SGHAT and FQNNGV. V shed 3 bases and J shed 7 bases, with 9 bases lying between them. The CDR3 sequence is 13 residues long. CDR3 nucleotides: TGTGCCAGCAGCTTCGGACAGAGTGAAAAACTGTTTTTT. Translation: CASSFGQSEKLFF. Looking up the rest from reference TRBV11-2 and TRBJ1-4 gives the full variable domain: EAGVAQSPRYKIIEKRQSVAFWCNPISGHATLYWYQQILGQGPKLLIQFQNNGVVDDSQLPKDRFSAERLKGVDSTLKIQPAKLEDSAVYLCASSFGQSEKLFFGSGTQLSVL.

The rearrangement uses TRBV28 and TRBJ1-1; 7 bases match TRBD1. V lost 5 bases, J lost 6 bases, and 6 bases stayed unmatched. CDR3 length: 13 residues. Per the germline V gene, CDR1 is MDHEN and CDR2 is SYDVKM. The CDR3 coding sequence is TGTGCCAGCAGTCGCAACAGGGGTGCTGAAGCTTTCTTT. It specifies CASSRNRGAEAFF.

CDR3 residues: CASSFLRVLDTEAFF. The CDR3 DNA reads TGTGCCAGCAGCTTCCTCCGGGTCCTGGACACTGAAGCTTTCTTT. The chain couples TRBV7-8 to TRBJ1-1; D gene ambiguous. CDR3 length: 15 amino acids. Per the germline V gene, CDR1 is SGHVS and CDR2 is FQNEAQ. The V and J ends lost 3 bases and 3 bases respectively, with 14 bases between them.

The chain uses TRBV18 and TRBJ2-7; TRBD2 matches 11 bases. Unmatched junction bases numbered 5, after V lost 0 bases and J lost 1 base. Germline V gene data show CDR1 as KGHSH and CDR2 as LQKENI. This CDR3 comprises 17 residues. CDR3 sequence reads: CASSPPSGGVKSYEQYF. DNA of the CDR3: TGTGCCAGCTCACCACCTAGCGGGGGGGTAAAATCCTACGAGCAGTACTTC.

This clone has only a few counts. The rearrangement joins TRBV28 to TRBJ1-5; the D gene is possibly TRBD1 (5 bases). The CDR3 has 12 amino acids. V was cut by 6 bases and J by 4 bases, with 7 bases left in between. From germline, CDR1 is MDHEN and CDR2 SYDVKM. This CDR3 reads CASRTANQPQHF. CDR3 DNA: TGTGCCAGCAGGACAGCGAATCAGCCCCAGCATTTT. The variable domain in full, completed from reference TRBV28 and TRBJ1-5, reads DVKVTQSSRYLVKRTGEKVFLECVQDMDHENMFWYRQDPGLGLRLIYFSYDVKMKEKGDIPEGYSVSREKKERFSLILESASTNQTSMYLCASRTANQPQHFGDGTRLSIL.

This clone was recorded a few times. This chain connects TRBV29-1 to TRBJ2-3; maybe TRBD1 (5 bases). Germline CDR1 reads SQVTM; CDR2 reads ANQGSEA. The ends were cut back, 6 bases at V and 1 base at J, with 11 bases in the middle. The CDR3 spans 13 residues. The CDR3 DNA follows: TGCAGCGTCGAACCAGGGCGCACAGATACGCAGTATTTT. This translates into CSVEPGRTDTQYF.

The J gene is TRBJ1-5, the V gene TRBV6-5, with D perhaps TRBD1 (6 bases). The V gene's germline CDR1 is MNHEY and CDR2 SVGAGI. V was clipped by 6 bases and J by 4 bases, with 13 bases between them. The CDR3 has 14 residues. The DNA for the CDR3 is TGTGCCAGCAGAGGACAGTTCCCGAATCAGCCCCAGCATTTT. Translated: CASRGQFPNQPQHF.

The CDR3 DNA sequence: TGTGCCAGCAGTGAAATAAGGCAAGAGGGGGCCTTCTACGAGCAGTACTTC. Its protein is CASSEIRQEGAFYEQYF. This rearrangement joins TRBV25-1 to TRBJ2-7; TRBD1 aligns across 7 bases. The germline CDR1 and CDR2 sequences are MGHDK and SYGVNS. The trim removed 2 bases at V and 3 bases at J, leaving 13 bases unmatched. The CDR3 extends over 17 amino acids.

The CDR3 bases are TGCAGCGTTGAAGATTTACAGGGGGCATTGTATGGCTACACCTTC. It is translated as CSVEDLQGALYGYTF. The chain employs TRBV29-1 and TRBJ1-2; 9 bases are a match to TRBD1. In germline, CDR1 is SQVTM, CDR2 ANQGSEA. The length of the CDR3 is 15 residues. V lost 0 bases and J lost 5; bases outside the gene matches: 7. Full variable domain (outside the CDR3, taken from reference TRBV29-1 and TRBJ1-2): SAVISQKPSRDICQRGTSLTIQCQVDSQVTMMFWYRQQPGQSLTLIATANQGSEATYESGFVIDKFPISRPNLTFSTLTVSNMSPEDSSIYLCSVEDLQGALYGYTFGSGTRLTVV.

The J gene is TRBJ1-4, the V gene TRBV6-1; D gene unclear. The CDR3 is 13 amino acids. V shed 3 bases and J shed 6 bases, with 8 bases lying between them. Germline V lookup: CDR1 MNHNS, CDR2 SASEGT. CDR3: CASSDEGDEKLFF. The DNA of the CDR3 is TGTGCCAGCAGTGACGAGGGCGATGAAAAACTGTTTTTT.

The chain carries TRBV2 and TRBJ2-7; a possible D gene is TRBD2 (6 bases). V dropped 6 bases and J dropped 2 bases, with 8 bases sitting between them. Germline V gives CDR1 SNHLY, CDR2 FYNNEI. The CDR3 spans 12 residues. CDR3 nucleotides: TGTGCCAGCAGGGGGGGTCCCTACGAGCAGTACTTC. As protein: CASRGGPYEQYF.

The chain recombines TRBV28 with TRBJ2-7, with 10 bases that match TRBD1. The CDR3 runs to 16 residues. V dropped 1 base and J dropped 3; count of bases not matched to a gene: 6. Per germline, CDR1 MDHEN and CDR2 SYDVKM. The CDR3 region is CASSLSLRDRGYEQYF. CDR3 nucleotide sequence: TGTGCCAGCAGTTTATCTCTCCGGGACAGGGGCTACGAGCAGTACTTC.